This T cell receptor (beta chain) was sequenced for a study of OX40 agonist ivuxolimab in advanced cancers. This table comes from immunoSEQ multiplex PCR, and its TCRdb copy is limited to in-frame clones, with some not included. The sample comprises more than 60,000 clones, 70% to 90% of which are singletons, and roughly 1.3% rests with the top ten. This specimen consisted of CD4+ or CD8+ T cells sorted from blood, obtained in a trial of the OX40 agonist ivuxolimab. The receptor was derived from an adult with an advanced solid tumor such as melanoma, head and neck, liver or kidney cancer.

CDR3 region: CASSRKMNTEAFF. In DNA form, the CDR3 reads TGTGCCAGCAGCAGGAAAATGAACACTGAAGCTTTCTTT. The genes are TRBV5-4 and TRBJ1-1; D gene ambiguous. CDR1 and CDR2 from the germline V gene are SGHNT and YYREEE (reference sequence). This CDR3 comprises 13 residues. V lost 4 bases to trimming and J lost 0 bases, with 7 bases between them.